What follows is one TCR beta chain and its context. Using immunoSEQ multiplex PCR, the repertoire was profiled, and TCRdb retains in-frame clones only, with some absent. The sample lists tens of thousands of clones, roughly 84% occurring once. This record comes from a study of blood T cell repertoires in COVID-19. Study-level background: The United States, Italy and Spain provided the acute and convalescent COVID-19 samples.

The source is a man aged 50 to 59 with acute or convalescent COVID-19. Source material: peripheral blood.

CDR3 coding DNA: TGTGCCAGCAGTTTCGGGGGTAGGGCTGAGCAGTTCTTC. Translating gives CASSFGGRAEQFF. The rearrangement uses TRBV27 and TRBJ2-1; a weak D match, TRBD2 (6 bases). From germline, CDR1 is MNHEY and CDR2 SMNVEV (reference sequence). The CDR3 runs 13 residues. Trimming removed 3 bases at V and 9 bases at J, with 12 bases between.